This T cell receptor beta chain is from a study of T-cell memory formation after mild COVID-19. Study conclusions and caveats: Proof of SARS-CoV-2 specificity was absent for the second-wave clones that crested on day 37.

Germline values: CDR1 SEHNR, CDR2 FQNEAQ (reference sequence). V was pared by 3 bases and J by 8 bases, with 5 bases between. The length of the CDR3 is 11 residues. 5'RACE primed at constant segments yielded TCR alpha and TCR beta cDNA libraries bearing sample barcodes and UMIs. TCRdb independently ran MiXCR on the 5' RACE reads; one entry per CDR3 protein. Of 580,000 or so distinct CDR3 sequences listed, 17% were seen once; the top ten hold around 8.1%. As concerns this clonotype: No antigen is known for it.

The sequenced material came from PBMCs or a T cell subset sorted from them (not recorded which). The V gene is TRBV7-9, the J gene TRBJ2-1; D remains unclear. This receptor was taken from an adult woman who had mild COVID-19 (a few samples of this study predate the infection). Cell type and time point are not known. DNA of the CDR3: TGTGCCAGCAGCTTCGGTTATGAGCAGTTCTTC. It translates to CASSFGYEQFF. The variable domain in full, with the rest retrieved from reference TRBV7-9 and TRBJ2-1, is DTGVSQNPRHKITKRGQNVTFRCDPISEHNRLYWYRQTLGQGPEFLTYFQNEAQLEKSRLLSDRFSAERPKGSFSTLEIQRTEQGDSAMYLCASSFGYEQFFGPGTRLTVL.